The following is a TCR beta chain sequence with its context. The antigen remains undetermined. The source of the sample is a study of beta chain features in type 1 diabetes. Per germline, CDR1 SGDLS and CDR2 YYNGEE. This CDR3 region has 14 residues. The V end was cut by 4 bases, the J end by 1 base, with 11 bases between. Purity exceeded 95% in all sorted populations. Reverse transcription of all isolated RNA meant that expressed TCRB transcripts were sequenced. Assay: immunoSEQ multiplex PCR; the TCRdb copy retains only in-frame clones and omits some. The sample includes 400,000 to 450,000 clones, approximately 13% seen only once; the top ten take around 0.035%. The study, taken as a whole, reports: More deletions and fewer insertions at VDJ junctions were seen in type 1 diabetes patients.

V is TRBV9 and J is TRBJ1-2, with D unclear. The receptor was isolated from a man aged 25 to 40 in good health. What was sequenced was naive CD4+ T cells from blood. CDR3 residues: CASSPQGINYGYTF. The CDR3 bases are TGTGCCAGCAGCCCCCAAGGGATTAACTATGGCTACACCTTC.